These 27 T cell receptor beta chains were sequenced from one sample in a study of blood T cell repertoires in COVID-19. Clones were read by immunoSEQ multiplex PCR, and TCRdb kept only the in-frame ones, dropping some. The sample includes about 250,000 clones, 80% to 90% seen only once; the top ten take approximately 3.4%. Specimen: PBMCs or T cells enriched from blood (not recorded which). All receptors derive from a woman in her 40s who had been exposed to COVID-19.

V is TRBV19 and J is TRBJ1-2, with a tentative D call TRBD1 (6 bases). The CDR3 loop spans 13 amino acids. Germline CDR1 is LNHDA and CDR2 is SQIVND (reference sequence). V was cut by 8 bases and J by 0 bases, with 10 bases left in between. The chain's CDR3 is CASSDRTNYGYTF. The CDR3 region has the DNA TGTGCCAGTTCAGACAGGACTAACTATGGCTACACCTTC. The entire variable domain, with the rest obtained from reference TRBV19 and TRBJ1-2, is as follows: DGGITQSPKYLFRKEGQNVTLSCEQNLNHDAMYWYRQDPGQGLRLIYYSQIVNDFQKGDIAEGYSVSREKKESFPLTVTSAQKNPTAFYLCASSDRTNYGYTFGSGTRLTVV.

The V call is TRBV30, the J call TRBJ2-1; D may be TRBD2 (6 bases). The germline V gene has CDR1 GTSNPN and CDR2 SVGIG (reference sequence). The CDR3 is made up of 11 amino acids. Trimming stripped 7 bases from V and 10 bases from J, with 14 bases between. CDR3 nucleotide sequence: TGTGCCTCCACTCGGGGGTTGGAGCAGTTCTTC. Encoded protein: CASTRGLEQFF.

This clone was detected once. The chain couples TRBV12-1 to TRBJ2-4; TRBD2, the table's D call, lacks a check against the DNA. TRBV12-1 is labeled a pseudogene. This CDR3 spans 15 amino acids. For the CDR3, the DNA is TGTGCCAGCAGCCTGATGGGGGGGGCGCGAAACATTCAGTACTTC. Protein: CASSLMGGARNIQYF.

The chain joins TRBV3-1 (or the pseudogene TRBV3-2) to TRBJ1-5; 7 bases map to TRBD1. The V gene end was trimmed by 0 bases and the J gene end by 0 bases; junction bases not matched to a gene: 5. The CDR3 is made up of 17 amino acids. Germline V lookup: CDR1 LGHDT, CDR2 YNNKEL (reference sequence). CDR3 DNA: TGTGCCAGCAGCCAAGAACGACAGGGCGTTAGCAATCAGCCCCAGCATTTT. The encoded protein is CASSQERQGVSNQPQHF.

This chain links TRBV5-8 with TRBJ2-3; D is perhaps TRBD2 (6 bases). Germline-derived CDR1 and CDR2 are SGHTS and YDEGEE. The CDR3 covers 14 residues. With 2 bases removed from V and 4 bases from J, the gap between germline ends came to 11 bases. The CDR3 spells CASSLKLAPDTQYF. CDR3 coding DNA: TGTGCCAGCAGCTTAAAACTAGCCCCAGATACGCAGTATTTT.

On this clone itself: The junction shows a germline mismatch at one end, possibly a read error. This rearrangement joins TRBV6-5 to TRBJ1-1; D unresolved. Germline CDR1 is MNHEY and CDR2 is SVGAGI. This CDR3 is built from 14 residues. Here the CDR3 DNA reads TGTGCCAGCAGTTACTACAGTATGAATACTGAAGCTTTCTTT. Amino acid sequence: CASSYYSMNTEAFF.

The chain has TRBV7-8 and TRBJ1-6, with a tentative D call TRBD1 (6 bases). This CDR3 contains 18 residues. V gave up 0 bases and J gave up 5 bases, with 17 bases separating them. Per the germline V gene, CDR1 is SGHVS and CDR2 is FQNEAQ. The CDR3 nucleotides read TGTGCCAGCAGCTTAGCTCTTTCGAGACAGGTGAATAATTCACCCCTCCACTTT. This gives the protein CASSLALSRQVNNSPLHF.

The gene calls are TRBV28 and TRBJ2-7; tentative D call: TRBD2 (6 bases). There are 15 residues in the CDR3. Trimming shortened V by 4 bases and J by 0 bases, and 13 bases separated the two germline ends. Germline CDR1 is MDHEN and CDR2 is SYDVKM. Written as DNA, the CDR3 is TGTGCCAGCAGTTCGGGGCGGGGACTCTCCTACGAGCAGTACTTC. This translates into CASSSGRGLSYEQYF.

The chain recombines TRBV27 with TRBJ1-4, with 10 bases matching TRBD1. The V segment lost 6 bases and the J segment 5 bases; nucleotides outside the gene matches: 6. The germline CDR1 and CDR2 sequences are MNHEY and SMNVEV (reference sequence). The CDR3 contains 15 residues. DNA for the CDR3: TGTGCCAGCAGAGAATGGGGACAGGGGAATGAAAAACTGTTTTTT. Amino acid sequence: CASREWGQGNEKLFF.

This chain joins TRBV4-2 and TRBJ2-1; 8 bases agree with TRBD2. This CDR3 is 15 amino acids long. V lost 2 bases, J lost 5 bases, and 5 bases stayed unmatched. CDR1 is LGHNA, CDR2 YNFKEQ, per germline. This chain's CDR3 is CASSQNLAGHNEQFF. The CDR3, as DNA: TGTGCCAGCAGCCAAAACTTAGCGGGGCACAATGAGCAGTTCTTC.

The V gene is TRBV18, the J gene TRBJ2-1; 12 bases match TRBD2. Losses at the gene ends were 2 bases for V and 8 bases for J; bases not matched to a gene: 10. CDR1 is KGHSH, CDR2 LQKENI, per germline. The CDR3 loop spans 17 amino acids. The CDR3 protein is CASSPSSGGARVYEQFF. DNA for the CDR3: TGTGCCAGCTCACCATCTAGCGGGGGGGCGAGAGTTTATGAGCAGTTCTTC. The entire variable domain, with the rest obtained from reference TRBV18 and TRBJ2-1, is as follows: NAGVMQNPRHLVRRRGQEARLRCSPMKGHSHVYWYRQLPEEGLKFMVYLQKENIIDESGMPKERFSAEFPKEGPSILRIQQVVRGDSAAYFCASSPSSGGARVYEQFFGPGTRLTVL.

V gene TRBV20-1 combines with J gene TRBJ1-6; no clear D gene. V was pared by 5 bases and J by 9 bases, with 8 bases between. There are 11 residues in the CDR3. Germline CDR1 is DFQATT and CDR2 is SNEGSKA (reference sequence). In DNA, the CDR3 is TGCAGTGCTCACGGTGGTTCACCCCTCCACTTT. Protein: CSAHGGSPLHF.

This clone was observed a single time. CDR3 in DNA: TGTGCCAGCAGTGAAGTGGGGACAGGTTATAATTCACCCCTCCACTTT. It yields the protein CASSEVGTGYNSPLHF. This rearrangement joins TRBV2 to TRBJ1-6, with TRBD1 matching over 8 bases. Germline loops: CDR1 SNHLY, CDR2 FYNNEI. The V and J ends lost 1 base and 4 bases, in that order; junction bases with no gene match: 3. The CDR3 length is 16 residues.

This clone was seen only a few times. The chain joins TRBV13 to TRBJ1-1, with 8 bases identical to TRBD1. V was clipped by 4 bases and J by 3 bases; unmatched bases: 16. Germline CDR1 and CDR2: PRHDT and FYEKMQ (reference sequence). The CDR3 is 18 residues long. The CDR3 spells CASSSNPRTGREDTEAFF. The CDR3 DNA follows: TGTGCCAGCAGCTCGAATCCGAGGACAGGGAGGGAAGACACTGAAGCTTTCTTT.

J is TRBJ2-7 and V is TRBV5-5; tentatively, D is TRBD1 (6 bases). In germline, CDR1 is SGHKS, CDR2 YYEKEE (reference sequence). This CDR3 has 11 residues. Trimming left V 4 bases short and J 9 bases short, with 11 bases between. CDR3 nucleotides: TGTGCCAGCAGCGTGACAGGCGGGCAGTACGTC. It yields the protein CASSVTGGQYV.

The chain joins TRBV21-1 to TRBJ1-1; the DNA was not used to check the table's D call, TRBD1. TRBV21-1 is noted as a pseudogene. There are 16 residues in the CDR3. CDR3 sequence (DNA): TGTGCCAGCAGCAAAGACAGGGGGCTCGAGAACACTGAAGCTTTCTTT. Translated, it gives CASSKDRGLENTEAFF.

V usage is TRBV7-8 and J usage is TRBJ2-5; 7 nucleotides align to TRBD1. Germline CDR1 reads SGHVS; CDR2 reads FQNEAQ. The V segment lost 8 bases and the J segment 4 bases; nucleotides outside the gene matches: 7. The CDR3 has 13 amino acids. CDR3 in amino acids: CASRYRQGETQYF. As DNA, the CDR3 is TGTGCCAGCCGCTATAGACAGGGAGAGACCCAGTACTTC.

The chain is built from TRBV11-2 and TRBJ2-7, with TRBD2 identical over 12 bases. Looked up from germline, CDR1 is SGHAT and CDR2 is FQNNGV. V shed 5 bases and J 4 bases; nucleotides not matched to a gene: 3. The CDR3 extends over 14 amino acids. CDR3 residues: CASSGLAGLYEQYF. The CDR3 region has the DNA TGTGCCAGCAGCGGACTAGCGGGGCTATACGAGCAGTACTTC.

This clone was seen a handful of times. J is TRBJ1-1 and V is TRBV2; TRBD1 agrees at 7 bases. The CDR3 is 13 residues long. CDR1 is SNHLY and CDR2 is FYNNEI in the germline V gene. J lost 5 bases, V lost 10 bases, and 10 bases had no gene match. In nucleotides, the CDR3 is TGTGCCACCCGCGGAGGGGGCAGGACTGAAGCTTTCTTT. This sequence encodes CATRGGGRTEAFF.

In DNA, the CDR3 is TGTGCCAGTACCGTGACAGGGCAGACCTACGAGCAGTACTTC. Its translation is CASTVTGQTYEQYF. The rearrangement links TRBV19 to TRBJ2-7, with 7 bases lining up with TRBD1. After removal of 7 bases from V and 2 bases from J, the junction contained 8 bases not matched to a gene. CDR1 LNHDA and CDR2 SQIVND come from the germline V gene (reference sequence). The CDR3 contains 14 residues.

The rearrangement joins TRBV4-2 to TRBJ2-3; a weak D match, TRBD1 (6 bases). Germline CDR1 is LGHNA and CDR2 is YNFKEQ. The ends were cut back, 1 base at V and 3 bases at J, with 14 bases in the middle. This CDR3 contains 16 residues. DNA of the CDR3: TGTGCCAGCAGCCAAGGTGGGGCGCAGGGGACAGATACGCAGTATTTT. Its protein is CASSQGGAQGTDTQYF.

This clone showed up just a few times. The chain is built from TRBV28 and TRBJ2-1; 10 bases map to TRBD2. J lost 6 bases, V lost 5 bases, and 7 bases had no gene match. This CDR3 region has 15 residues. The germline CDR1 and CDR2 sequences are MDHEN and SYDVKM. The CDR3 DNA reads as TGTGCCAGCAGTCCAAGCGGGGGGGTCGCCAATGAGCAGTTCTTC. It is translated as CASSPSGGVANEQFF. Full variable domain (rest looked up from reference TRBV28 and TRBJ2-1): DVKVTQSSRYLVKRTGEKVFLECVQDMDHENMFWYRQDPGLGLRLIYFSYDVKMKEKGDIPEGYSVSREKKERFSLILESASTNQTSMYLCASSPSGGVANEQFFGPGTRLTVL.

The chain recombines TRBV5-1 with TRBJ1-2; TRBD1 matches 8 bases. The V gene's germline CDR1 is SGHRS and CDR2 YFSETQ. V trimming: 2 bases; J trimming: 2 bases; junction bases outside the gene matches: 2. CDR3 length: 14 residues. CDR3 sequence: CASSLTGGNYGYTF. The CDR3 bases are TGCGCCAGCAGCTTAACAGGGGGGAACTATGGCTACACCTTC.

The chain links TRBV30 to TRBJ1-1; 8 nucleotides align to TRBD1. The length of the CDR3 is 12 residues. The trim removed 2 bases at V and 8 bases at J, leaving 4 bases unmatched. Germline CDR1 and CDR2: GTSNPN and SVGIG (reference sequence). The CDR3 DNA is TGTGCCTGGAGTCGACAGGGGTTAGAAGCTTTCTTT. This gives the protein CAWSRQGLEAFF.

V is TRBV4-1 and J is TRBJ2-1; 11 bases align to TRBD2. Germline lookup yields CDR1 MGHRA and CDR2 YSYEKL. The CDR3 contains 16 residues. V dropped 5 bases and J dropped 3; count of bases not matched to a gene: 6. CDR3 protein: CASSSILAGGYNEQFF. CDR3 coding DNA: TGCGCCAGCAGCTCTATCCTAGCGGGAGGCTACAATGAGCAGTTCTTC.

The chain carries TRBV30 and TRBJ1-1, with unresolved D. The V and J ends lost 8 bases and 2 bases respectively, with 15 bases between them. Germline V gives CDR1 GTSNPN, CDR2 SVGIG (reference sequence). The CDR3 is 13 residues long. The CDR3 reads CARKGGLNTEAFF. CDR3 coding DNA: TGTGCCCGAAAAGGTGGACTAAACACTGAAGCTTTCTTT.

V gene TRBV2 combines with J gene TRBJ1-6, with 7 positions matching TRBD1. The V segment lost 5 bases and the J segment 5 bases; nucleotides outside the gene matches: 3. Per germline, CDR1 SNHLY and CDR2 FYNNEI. The CDR3 is 14 amino acids. CDR3 amino acids: CASSTTGNNSPLHF. CDR3 DNA: TGTGCCAGCAGTACGACAGGGAATAATTCACCCCTCCACTTT.